One and the same sample provided the 12 T cell receptor beta chains below, sequenced in a study of blood T cell repertoires in COVID-19. The table came from immunoSEQ multiplex PCR; TCRdb's copy has only in-frame clones and leaves some out. The sample holds some 190,000 clones, approximately 89% seen once. The sample was PBMCs or T cells enriched from blood (not recorded which). All receptors derive from a woman aged 40 to 49 with acute COVID-19.

The chain couples TRBV4-1 to TRBJ2-7; 8 nucleotides match TRBD1. The CDR3 length is 15 residues. Germline V gives CDR1 MGHRA, CDR2 YSYEKL. The V gene end was trimmed by 3 bases and the J gene end by 4 bases; junction bases not matched to a gene: 8. The CDR3, as DNA: TGCGCCAGCAGCCAGACCGGGACAGGAGATTACGAGCAGTACTTC. Its protein is CASSQTGTGDYEQYF.

This sequence joins TRBV24-1 and TRBJ2-5, with 12 bases identical to TRBD2. Germline V gene lookup returns CDR1 KGHDR and CDR2 SFDVKD. The junction had 9 bases not matched to a gene; V was cut back by 4 bases and J by 1 base. The CDR3 is 18 residues long. The chain's CDR3 is CATSDSRTSGVLQETQYF. The CDR3 coding sequence is TGTGCCACCAGTGACTCCAGGACTAGCGGGGTTCTCCAAGAGACCCAGTACTTC.

The chain recombines TRBV28 with TRBJ2-5; 10 nucleotides match TRBD2. The J segment lost 2 bases and the V segment lost 3 bases, leaving 6 bases of the junction unmatched. Germline CDR1 is MDHEN and CDR2 is SYDVKM. This CDR3 has 16 residues. Written as DNA, the CDR3 is TGTGCCAGCAGTTTGGTAGCGGGGGGCCCGCAAGAGACCCAGTACTTC. Its translation: CASSLVAGGPQETQYF.

V gene TRBV5-5 combines with J gene TRBJ1-4; 9 nucleotides line up with TRBD1. With 4 bases clipped from V and 4 bases from J, the junction kept 8 bases outside the gene matches. This CDR3 is 16 amino acids long. Germline V CDR1 and CDR2: SGHKS, YYEKEE (reference sequence). The CDR3: CASSLRQGGLNEKLFF. The CDR3 DNA sequence: TGTGCCAGCAGCCTCCGACAGGGGGGTCTTAATGAAAAACTGTTTTTT.

This chain links TRBV6-5 with TRBJ2-5; perhaps TRBD1 as D (6 bases). Per the germline V gene, CDR1 is MNHEY and CDR2 is SVGAGI. V lost 6 bases and J lost 3, with 8 bases in between. This CDR3 is 12 amino acids long. The CDR3 spells CASRRTEETQYF. The CDR3, as DNA: TGTGCCAGCAGACGGACAGAAGAGACCCAGTACTTC.

The chain joins TRBV18 to TRBJ2-5; TRBD2 might be the D (6 bases). The V gene lost 0 bases and the J gene lost 4 bases, with 6 bases spanning the gap. The CDR3 consists of 13 residues. Per the germline V gene, CDR1 is KGHSH and CDR2 is LQKENI. The CDR3 sequence is CASSPPGGETQYF. For the CDR3, the DNA is TGTGCCAGCTCACCACCCGGGGGAGAGACCCAGTACTTC.

The rearrangement uses TRBV6-5 and TRBJ2-1; TRBD2 aligns across 10 bases. Germline assignment: CDR1 MNHEY and CDR2 SVGAGI. The CDR3 totals 15 residues. V gave up 6 bases and J gave up 3 bases; unmatched junction bases: 5. CDR3 in amino acids: CASSPGTSVYNEQFF. CDR3 DNA sequence: TGTGCCAGCAGCCCCGGGACTAGCGTCTACAATGAGCAGTTCTTC.

CDR3 in amino acids: CASRGQGNSPLHF. The CDR3 DNA sequence: TGCGCCAGCAGGGGGCAGGGAAATTCACCCCTCCACTTT. The chain joins TRBV5-1 to TRBJ1-6; a weak D match, TRBD1 (5 bases). The CDR3 consists of 13 residues. CDR1 is SGHRS and CDR2 is YFSETQ in the germline V gene. V lost 5 bases and J 7 bases, leaving 10 bases between the germline ends.

This clone is a singleton in its sample. This chain joins TRBV5-1 and TRBJ2-1; 9 bases align to TRBD2. The CDR3 totals 16 residues. Germline V gene sequence: CDR1 SGHRS, CDR2 YFSETQ. Trimming at V came to 3 bases and at J to 5 bases, leaving 9 bases not matched to a gene. The CDR3 spells CASSSLPGTSNNEQFF. The CDR3 nucleotides read TGCGCCAGCAGCTCTTTACCCGGGACTAGCAACAATGAGCAGTTCTTC.

The CDR3 here is CASSPTSGGQAQYF. DNA for the CDR3: TGTGCCAGCAGCCCGACTAGCGGGGGCCAGGCGCAGTATTTT. This chain connects TRBV11-2 to TRBJ2-3; 12 positions agree with TRBD2. Trimming removed 5 bases from V and 10 bases from J; junction bases left unmatched: 7. Germline CDR1 SGHAT, CDR2 FQNNGV. This CDR3 is 14 amino acids long. Complete variable domain (other parts from reference TRBV11-2 and TRBJ2-3): EAGVAQSPRYKIIEKRQSVAFWCNPISGHATLYWYQQILGQGPKLLIQFQNNGVVDDSQLPKDRFSAERLKGVDSTLKIQPAKLEDSAVYLCASSPTSGGQAQYFGPGTRLTVL.

The chain uses TRBV19 and TRBJ2-1; unclear D gene. CDR3 length: 12 amino acids. CDR1 LNHDA and CDR2 SQIVND come from the germline V gene (reference sequence). V shed 2 bases and J shed 5 bases, with 4 bases lying between them. In DNA, the CDR3 is TGTGCCAGTAGTATAACTCACAATGAGCAGTTCTTC. Translated: CASSITHNEQFF.

The sample holds many counts of this clone. The rearrangement uses TRBV6-2 or TRBV6-3 and TRBJ2-7; 9 nucleotides align to TRBD1. Unmatched junction bases numbered 6, after V lost 5 bases and J lost 4 bases. Germline loops: CDR1 MNHEY, CDR2 SVGEGT. This CDR3 comprises 14 residues. As DNA, the CDR3 is TGTGCCAGCAGTGGGACAGGGAGGAAATACGAGCAGTACTTC. Translating gives CASSGTGRKYEQYF.